The next 2 T cell receptor beta chains were all read from a single sample in a study of blood T cell repertoires in COVID-19. Using immunoSEQ multiplex PCR, the repertoire was profiled, and TCRdb retains in-frame clones only, with some absent. The sample yields 250,000 or so clones, about 89% seen once. Sequenced input: peripheral blood. Receptors originate from a woman aged 40 to 50 who had recovered from COVID-19.

This chain links TRBV18 with TRBJ2-3, with 7 bases lining up with TRBD1. V dropped 3 bases and J dropped 4; count of bases not matched to a gene: 4. This CDR3 has 14 amino acids. Per the germline V gene, CDR1 is KGHSH and CDR2 is LQKENI. CDR3 residues: CASSPTGSADTQYF. The DNA for the CDR3 is TGTGCCAGCTCACCGACAGGGTCCGCAGATACGCAGTATTTT.

CDR3 region: CASQYIGGTEAFF. The CDR3 DNA reads as TGTGCCAGCCAATACATCGGGGGGACTGAAGCTTTCTTT. The chain joins TRBV27 to TRBJ1-1; a weak D match, TRBD1 (5 bases). The CDR3 sequence is 13 residues long. Trimming took 8 bases from V and 5 from J, leaving 15 bases between them. CDR1 is MNHEY, CDR2 SMNVEV, per germline (reference sequence).